A single sample gave rise to the 4 T cell receptor beta chains below, sequenced in a study of shared clonotypes between healthy human individuals. Produced via immunoSEQ multiplex PCR; TCRdb's table is partial and in-frame only. The profile shows hundreds of thousands of clones, more than 85% of them singletons. Naive CD8 cells lacked CD45RO and underwent positive selection for CCR7, leaving out terminally differentiated effector memory CD45RA+ cells. The specimen was naive CD8+ T cells sorted from blood. All receptors come from a young man in good health.

As DNA, the CDR3 is TGTGCCAGCAGCAGAACAGAATCGGGGCCGGGCAATCAGCCCCAGCATTTT. Protein: CASSRTESGPGNQPQHF. The chain recombines TRBV5-6 with TRBJ1-5; D is possibly TRBD1 (5 bases). Trimming cost V 4 bases and J 2 bases, with 19 bases left between them. The length of the CDR3 is 17 residues. Per germline, CDR1 SGHDT and CDR2 YYEEEE.

This sequence joins TRBV13 and TRBJ1-4; TRBD1 might be the D (6 bases). Germline assignment: CDR1 PRHDT and CDR2 FYEKMQ (reference sequence). Trimming cost V 6 bases and J 8 bases, with 10 bases left between them. This CDR3 comprises 12 residues. CDR3 DNA sequence: TGTGCCAGCAGGGGAGGACAGGAAAAACTGTTTTTT. Protein: CASRGGQEKLFF.

The rearrangement joins TRBV7-9 to TRBJ1-4; TRBD1 agrees at 8 bases. CDR3 length: 15 residues. Losses at the gene ends were 6 bases for V and 8 bases for J; bases not matched to a gene: 11. The germline CDR1 and CDR2 sequences are SEHNR and FQNEAQ (reference sequence). The CDR3 protein is CASRPPGTGEEKLFF. The CDR3 DNA follows: TGTGCCAGCAGACCACCCGGGACAGGCGAAGAAAAACTGTTTTTT.

The chain is built from TRBV30 and TRBJ2-2; no firm D call. There are 11 residues in the CDR3. The germline V gene encodes CDR1 GTSNPN and CDR2 SVGIG (reference sequence). Trimming took off 7 bases at V and 6 bases at J, with 9 bases between the two ends. CDR3 residues: CASPLAGELFF. CDR3 DNA: TGTGCCTCCCCCCTGGCCGGGGAGCTGTTTTTT.